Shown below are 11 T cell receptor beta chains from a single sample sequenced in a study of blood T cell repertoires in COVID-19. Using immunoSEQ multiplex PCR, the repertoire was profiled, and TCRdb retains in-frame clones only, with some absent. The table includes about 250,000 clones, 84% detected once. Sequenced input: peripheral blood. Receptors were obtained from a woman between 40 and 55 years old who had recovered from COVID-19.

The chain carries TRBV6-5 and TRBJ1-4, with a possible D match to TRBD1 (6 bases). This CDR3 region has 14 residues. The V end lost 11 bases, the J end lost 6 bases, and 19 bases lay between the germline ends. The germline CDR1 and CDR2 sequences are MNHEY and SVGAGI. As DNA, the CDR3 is TGTGCCTGCCATCTGGACAGATTGGATGAAAAACTGTTTTTT. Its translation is CACHLDRLDEKLFF.

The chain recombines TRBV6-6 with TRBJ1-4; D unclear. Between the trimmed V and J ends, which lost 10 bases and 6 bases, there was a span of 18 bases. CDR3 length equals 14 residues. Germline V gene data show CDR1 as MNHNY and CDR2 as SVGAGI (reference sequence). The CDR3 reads CATRLGVRHEKLFF. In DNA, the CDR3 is TGTGCCACCAGACTAGGAGTTCGCCATGAAAAACTGTTTTTT.

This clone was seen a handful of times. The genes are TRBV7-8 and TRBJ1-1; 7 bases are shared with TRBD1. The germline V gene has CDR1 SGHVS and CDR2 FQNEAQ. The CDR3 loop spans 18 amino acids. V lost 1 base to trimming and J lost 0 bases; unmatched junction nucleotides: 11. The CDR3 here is CASSLVAGGFSMNTEAFF. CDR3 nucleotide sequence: TGTGCCAGCAGCTTAGTGGCAGGGGGGTTCTCAATGAACACTGAAGCTTTCTTT.

CDR3 sequence: CASGGVPRGSYEQYF. CDR3 nucleotide sequence: TGCGCCAGCGGGGGGGTACCTCGGGGCTCCTACGAGCAGTACTTC. V is TRBV5-1 and J is TRBJ2-7; 7 positions match TRBD2. The germline V gene encodes CDR1 SGHRS and CDR2 YFSETQ. This CDR3 has 15 amino acids. V shed 7 bases, J shed 0 bases, and the junction held 10 bases outside the gene matches.

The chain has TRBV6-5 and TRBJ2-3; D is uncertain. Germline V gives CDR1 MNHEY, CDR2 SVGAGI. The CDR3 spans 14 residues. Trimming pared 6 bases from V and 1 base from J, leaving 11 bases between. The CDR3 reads CASRLRGGTDTQYF. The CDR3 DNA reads TGTGCCAGCAGGCTCCGCGGAGGCACAGATACGCAGTATTTT.

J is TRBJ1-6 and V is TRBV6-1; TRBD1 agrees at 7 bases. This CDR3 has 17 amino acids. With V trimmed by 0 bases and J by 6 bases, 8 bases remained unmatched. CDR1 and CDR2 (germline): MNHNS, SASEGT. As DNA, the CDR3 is TGTGCCAGCAGTGAAGCGGGCAGGGGGACGTCTAATTCACCCCTCCACTTT. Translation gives CASSEAGRGTSNSPLHF.

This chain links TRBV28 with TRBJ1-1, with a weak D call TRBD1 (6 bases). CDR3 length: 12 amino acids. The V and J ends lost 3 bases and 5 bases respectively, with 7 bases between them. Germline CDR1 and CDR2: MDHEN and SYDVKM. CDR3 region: CASSLGATEAFF. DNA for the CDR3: TGTGCCAGCAGTTTGGGGGCAACTGAAGCTTTCTTT.

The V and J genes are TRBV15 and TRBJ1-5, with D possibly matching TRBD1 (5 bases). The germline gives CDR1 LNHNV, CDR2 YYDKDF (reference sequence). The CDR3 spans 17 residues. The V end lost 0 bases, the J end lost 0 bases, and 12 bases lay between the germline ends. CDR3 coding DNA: TGTGCCACCAGCAGAGATACCGGGACTCTTAGCAATCAGCCCCAGCATTTT. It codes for CATSRDTGTLSNQPQHF.

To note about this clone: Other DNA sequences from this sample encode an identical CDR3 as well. In nucleotides, the CDR3 is TGCGCCAGCAGCTTAGACAGGGCGAACACTGAAGCTTTCTTT. Its translation: CASSLDRANTEAFF. V and J are TRBV5-1 and TRBJ1-1; 7 bases map to TRBD1. Per germline, CDR1 SGHRS and CDR2 YFSETQ. The CDR3 is 14 amino acids. The V gene end was trimmed by 2 bases and the J gene end by 1 base; junction bases not matched to a gene: 2.

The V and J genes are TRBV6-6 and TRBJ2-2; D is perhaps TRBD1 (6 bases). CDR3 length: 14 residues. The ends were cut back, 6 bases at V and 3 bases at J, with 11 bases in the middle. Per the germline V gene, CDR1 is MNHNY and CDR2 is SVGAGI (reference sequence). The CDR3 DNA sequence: TGTGCCAGCAGGACCGACAGGTACACCGGGGAGCTGTTTTTT. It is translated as CASRTDRYTGELFF.

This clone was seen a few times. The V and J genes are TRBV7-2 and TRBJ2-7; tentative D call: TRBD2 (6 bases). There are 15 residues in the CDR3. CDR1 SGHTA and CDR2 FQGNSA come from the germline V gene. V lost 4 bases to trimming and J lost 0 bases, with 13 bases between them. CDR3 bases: TGTGCCAGCAGCTGGGGAGGAACTTTCTCCTACGAGCAGTACTTC. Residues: CASSWGGTFSYEQYF.